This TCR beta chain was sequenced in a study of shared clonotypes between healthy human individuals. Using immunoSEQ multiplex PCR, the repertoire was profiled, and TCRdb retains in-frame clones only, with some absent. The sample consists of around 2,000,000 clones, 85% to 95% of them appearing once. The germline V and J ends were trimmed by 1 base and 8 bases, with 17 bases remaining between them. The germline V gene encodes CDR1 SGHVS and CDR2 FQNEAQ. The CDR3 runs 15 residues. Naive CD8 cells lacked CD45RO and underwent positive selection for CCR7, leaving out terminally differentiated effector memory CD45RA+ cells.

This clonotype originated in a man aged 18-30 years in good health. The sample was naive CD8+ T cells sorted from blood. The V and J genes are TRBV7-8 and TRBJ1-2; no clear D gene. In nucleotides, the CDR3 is TGTGCCAGCAGCTTAGAACATCCTCCGAAAGGAGGCTACACCTTC. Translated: CASSLEHPPKGGYTF.